This TCR beta chain was captured in a study of graft-versus-host responses after intestinal transplantation. Using immunoSEQ multiplex PCR, the repertoire was profiled, and TCRdb retains in-frame clones only, with some absent. The table lists 35,000 to 45,000 clones, roughly nine tenths of them singletons. Deletions cut 3 bases from V and 0 bases from J, with 18 bases between. The CDR3 spans 18 residues. The germline V gene encodes CDR1 SNHLY and CDR2 FYNNEI. This chain links TRBV2 with TRBJ2-1; TRBD1 is a possible D gene (5 bases). The receptor was isolated from a human patient who received an intestinal transplant, so some T cells may come from the graft donor. The sample in question was PBMCs, obtained 524 days after transplant. The chain's CDR3 is CASSEAGIQISSYNEQFF. DNA of the CDR3: TGTGCCAGCAGTGAGGCAGGGATTCAGATATCCTCCTACAATGAGCAGTTCTTC. The full variable domain, its missing parts supplied by reference TRBV2 and TRBJ2-1, is EPEVTQTPSHQVTQMGQEVILRCVPISNHLYFYWYRQILGQKVEFLVSFYNNEISEKSEIFDDQFSVERPDGSNFTLKIRSTKLEDSAMYFCASSEAGIQISSYNEQFFGPGTRLTVL.